This note documents a single T cell receptor (beta chain) sequence. The sample comes from a study of cytomegalovirus exposure and HLA in healthy donors. A multiplex PCR was run with 60 Vbeta primers and 13 Jbeta primers. Method: immunoSEQ multiplex PCR; TCRdb's copy keeps in-frame clones and lacks some. The table shows approximately 240,000 clones, with more than 60% occurring only once. CDR3 length equals 15 residues. In germline, CDR1 is ENHRY, CDR2 SYGVKD. The ends were cut back, 5 bases at V and 7 bases at J, with 18 bases in the middle. The chain couples TRBV10-3 to TRBJ1-5; no clear D. Specimen: PBMCs. The TCR sequence derives from an older woman in good health and CMV-seropositive. The CDR3 spells CAISRAGGVGQPQHF. CDR3 nucleotides: TGTGCCATCAGTCGCGCGGGTGGGGTGGGGCAGCCCCAGCATTTT.